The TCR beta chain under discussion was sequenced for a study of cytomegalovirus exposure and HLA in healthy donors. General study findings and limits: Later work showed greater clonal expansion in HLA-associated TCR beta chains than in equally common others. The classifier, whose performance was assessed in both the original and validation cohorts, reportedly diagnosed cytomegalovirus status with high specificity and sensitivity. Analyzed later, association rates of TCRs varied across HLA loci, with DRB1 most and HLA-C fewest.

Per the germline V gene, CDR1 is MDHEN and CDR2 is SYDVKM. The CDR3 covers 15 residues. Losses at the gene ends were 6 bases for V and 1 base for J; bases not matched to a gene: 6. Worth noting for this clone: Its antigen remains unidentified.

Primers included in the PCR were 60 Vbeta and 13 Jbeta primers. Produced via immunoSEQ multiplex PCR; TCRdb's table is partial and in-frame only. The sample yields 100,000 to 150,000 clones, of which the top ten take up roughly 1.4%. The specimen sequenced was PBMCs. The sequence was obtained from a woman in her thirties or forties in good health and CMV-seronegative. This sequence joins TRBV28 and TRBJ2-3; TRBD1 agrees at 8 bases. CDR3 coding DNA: TGTGCCAGCAGACTCAGGGGGCAGGGCACAGATACGCAGTATTTT. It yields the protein CASRLRGQGTDTQYF.